Listed below are T cell receptor beta chains from one sample, sequenced in a study of control samples from healthy donors and cancer patients. TCRdb's copy holds only in-frame clones and misses some; the assay was immunoSEQ multiplex PCR. This table holds around 80,000 clones, about 90% found once. Sequenced material: blood. These receptors all stem from a man aged 45-65 years in good health. Both conserved end residues are trimmed from each CDR3.

J | V | CDR3
TRBJ1-4 | TRBV5-4 | ASSLRETASNEKLF
TRBJ1-6 | TRBV27 | ASSLRGQTYPDRSSYNSPLH
TRBJ1-2 | TRBV18 | ASSPPQGRDYGYT
TRBJ2-1 | TRBV10-1 | ASKEGSGGYEQF
TRBJ2-3 | TRBV5-5 | ASVSDADTQY
TRBJ1-1 | TRBV28 | ASSHRGNTEAF
TRBJ1-2 | TRBV7-9 | ASTPWDQKGYT
TRBJ1-1 | TRBV29-1 | SATHVGEAF
TRBJ1-4 | TRBV30 | AWRGNEKLF
TRBJ2-2 | TRBV2 | ASRQLGILNTGELF
TRBJ1-1 | TRBV6-5 | ASNSRTVNTEAF
TRBJ1-3 | TRBV7-8 | ASSLLGQPSSGNTIY
TRBJ1-2 | TRBV25-1 | ASSESLSGGSGYT
TRBJ1-1 | TRBV11-2 | ASTLGMGGGTEAF
TRBJ1-3 | TRBV30 | ARGTGPGNTIY
TRBJ2-1 | TRBV20-1 | SASYNEQF
TRBJ2-7 | TRBV5-6 | ASSFSGPTYEQY
TRBJ2-2 | TRBV24-1 | ATSESGQHTGELF
TRBJ1-6 | TRBV28 | ASSTHRGSFNSPLH
TRBJ1-5 | TRBV11-2 | ASSSGQYSNQPQH
TRBJ1-1 | TRBV6-5 | ASSRALITEAF
TRBJ1-4 | TRBV5-1 | ASSLGQSATNEKLF
TRBJ2-7 | TRBV13 | ASSKDRARNEQY